This TCR beta chain was recovered during a study of blood T cell repertoires in COVID-19. Residents of 24 US areas, aged about 18 to 89 years, made up the participants. Cohort 3 donors counted as recovered after two negative PCRs, clearance, or resolved symptoms. Methods used by the authors: Using reference gene primer amplification, nucleated cell counts were estimated. Clones were sequenced by immunoSEQ multiplex PCR, and TCRdb holds only the in-frame ones, with some missing. V, J and clone size are those of that table, while D and trimming were read from the DNA. The sample includes some 420,000 clones, 80% to 90% of them seen just once. The germline V gene has CDR1 SGHTA and CDR2 FQGTGA. The length of the CDR3 is 14 residues. V gave up 2 bases and J gave up 3 bases, with 10 bases separating them.

The chain is built from TRBV7-3 and TRBJ1-2, with D hard to call. The TCR originated in a man aged 25-45 years who had recovered from COVID-19. The sequenced sample was PBMCs or T cells enriched from blood (not recorded which). CDR3 protein: CASSLAAGDYGYTF. The DNA of the CDR3 is TGTGCCAGCAGCTTAGCGGCCGGAGACTATGGCTACACCTTC.